This entry is about one T cell receptor beta chain. Its matching antigen is unknown. This sample was taken from a study of T-cell memory formation after mild COVID-19. Germline V CDR1 and CDR2: SEHNR, FQNEAQ (reference sequence). The CDR3 has 13 residues. Trimming removed 3 bases from V and 2 bases from J, with 7 bases in between. TCRdb re-analysed the 5' RACE reads in MiXCR, keeping a single row per CDR3 protein. The sample includes 190,000 or so distinct CDR3 sequences, about a fifth of them seen just once. Study-level results: Mostly located in CM and EM were contracting CD4+ clones, with contracting CD8+ clones located in EMRA. The appearance of some responding clones in pre-infection memory suggested that cross-reactive memory joined. Whereas later expanders leaned CD4+, clones contracting day 15 to 85 showed a balanced CD4/CD8 makeup.

The sequence came from an adult woman who had mild COVID-19 (a few samples of this study predate the infection). Cell type and time point are not known. This chain joins TRBV7-9 and TRBJ1-2, with D uncertain. Sequences were obtained from PBMCs or a T cell subset sorted from them (not recorded which). The CDR3 region has the DNA TGTGCCAGCAGCTTTGCCCTGAACTATGGCTACACCTTC. It is translated as CASSFALNYGYTF.